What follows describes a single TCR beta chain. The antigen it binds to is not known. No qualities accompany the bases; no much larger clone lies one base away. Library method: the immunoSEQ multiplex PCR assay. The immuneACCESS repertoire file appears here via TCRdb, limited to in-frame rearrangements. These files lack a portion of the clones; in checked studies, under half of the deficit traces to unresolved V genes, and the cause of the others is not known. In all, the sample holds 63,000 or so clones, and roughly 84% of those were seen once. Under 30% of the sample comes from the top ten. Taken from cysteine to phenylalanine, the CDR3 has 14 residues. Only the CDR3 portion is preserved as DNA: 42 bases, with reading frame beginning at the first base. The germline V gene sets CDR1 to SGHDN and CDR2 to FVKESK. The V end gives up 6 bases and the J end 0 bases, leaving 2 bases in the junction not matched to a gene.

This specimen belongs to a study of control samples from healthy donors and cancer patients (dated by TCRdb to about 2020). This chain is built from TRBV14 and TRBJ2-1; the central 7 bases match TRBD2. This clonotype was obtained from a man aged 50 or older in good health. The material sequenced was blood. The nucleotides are TGTGCCAGCAGTGGACTAGACTCCTACAATGAGCAGTTCTTC. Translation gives CASSGLDSYNEQFF.